This T cell receptor beta chain was captured in a study of cytomegalovirus exposure and HLA in healthy donors. The primer mix had 60 Vbeta and 13 Jbeta primers. The method was immunoSEQ multiplex PCR; TCRdb's version includes in-frame clones alone and lacks a portion of them. The profile shows some 110,000 clones, 75% to 90% of them singletons. Notes on this clone: Its antigen is not known.

The CDR3 totals 13 residues. V was clipped by 3 bases and J by 5 bases, with 10 bases between them. Germline V lookup: CDR1 MRHNA, CDR2 SNTAGT. Regarding the study as a whole: With later analysis, a missense DCLRE1C variant became linked to TCR beta V- and J-gene trimming. Some segments of the V type, notably TRBV6-2 and TRBV6-3, were excluded as indistinguishable. HLA allele associations emerged for some 16,000 TCR beta sequences in a later analysis, at 0.05 false discovery rate. Researchers had no immune exposure information except CMV serostatus available.

The chain has TRBV6-4 and TRBJ1-2; D is perhaps TRBD1 (5 bases). The clonotype comes from a man younger than 45 in good health and CMV-seropositive. What was sequenced was PBMCs. Written as DNA, the CDR3 is TGTGCCAGCAGTGAATCGGCAGGGTATGGCTACACCTTC. Translated: CASSESAGYGYTF.